Below are 23 T cell receptor beta chains sequenced from a single sample in a study of cytomegalovirus exposure and HLA in healthy donors. The protocol was immunoSEQ multiplex PCR, while the TCRdb copy is restricted to in-frame clones and leaves out a portion. The repertoire includes about 200,000 clones, approximately 86% of them detected once, and just under 3% sits in the top ten. Sequencing was done on a sample of PBMCs. Receptor source: a young woman in good health and CMV-seronegative.

This clone was counted a single time. This chain connects TRBV2 to TRBJ2-1, with TRBD2 as a possible D gene (7 bases). The CDR3 covers 14 residues. The germline V gene has CDR1 SNHLY and CDR2 FYNNEI. Trimming left V 2 bases short and J 6 bases short, with 11 bases between. The CDR3 loop is CASSERGGGNEQFF. In DNA form, the CDR3 reads TGTGCCAGCAGTGAACGGGGAGGGGGCAATGAGCAGTTCTTC.

This clone was picked up a small number of times. The chain joins TRBV4-1 to TRBJ2-7, with 7 bases lining up with TRBD1. J gave up 3 bases and V 1 base, and 3 bases lay outside the gene matches. Per germline, CDR1 MGHRA and CDR2 YSYEKL. The CDR3 extends over 14 amino acids. CDR3 sequence (DNA): TGCGCCAGCAGCCAAGCGACAGGGATCTACGAGCAGTACTTC. Residues: CASSQATGIYEQYF.

The chain has TRBV6-1 and TRBJ2-5; D possibly corresponds to TRBD2 (6 bases). With 5 bases removed from V and 0 bases from J, the gap between germline ends came to 7 bases. The CDR3 is 13 amino acids. Germline CDR1 MNHNS, CDR2 SASEGT. In DNA form, the CDR3 reads TGTGCCAGCAGTCGCGGGGACCAAGAGACCCAGTACTTC. It is translated as CASSRGDQETQYF.

The chain recombines TRBV20-1 with TRBJ1-1, with D hard to call. Trimming removed 6 bases at V and 2 bases at J, with 4 bases between. From germline, CDR1 is DFQATT and CDR2 SNEGSKA (reference sequence). This CDR3 is 10 amino acids long. As DNA, the CDR3 is TGCAGTGCCAGTAACACTGAAGCTTTCTTT. Residues: CSASNTEAFF.

The J gene is TRBJ2-7, the V gene TRBV10-3; a weak D match, TRBD1 (5 bases). The CDR3 runs to 13 residues. From germline, CDR1 is ENHRY and CDR2 SYGVKD. Trimming stripped 7 bases from V and 2 bases from J, with 12 bases between. For the CDR3, the DNA is TGTGCCATCAACCCGGACAACACCTACGAGCAGTACTTC. Residues: CAINPDNTYEQYF.

This chain links TRBV4-2 with TRBJ1-1; weak D call: TRBD1 (5 bases). The germline V and J ends were trimmed by 0 bases and 4 bases, with 12 bases remaining between them. Germline V gene lookup returns CDR1 LGHNA and CDR2 YNFKEQ. The CDR3 loop spans 15 amino acids. The CDR3 bases are TGTGCCAGCAGCCAAGATTTCCAGGGCTTCACTGAAGCTTTCTTT. This translates into CASSQDFQGFTEAFF.

The chain couples TRBV10-3 to TRBJ2-7; the match to TRBD2 covers 7 bases. The CDR3 length is 13 residues. CDR1 and CDR2 from the germline V gene are ENHRY and SYGVKD. The V gene end was trimmed by 2 bases and the J gene end by 12 bases; junction bases not matched to a gene: 10. This CDR3 reads CAISEPGLQHRYF. CDR3 DNA sequence: TGTGCCATCAGTGAGCCGGGACTACAGCACAGGTACTTC.

The count of this clone is one. The chain couples TRBV27 to TRBJ1-5, with D perhaps TRBD1 (5 bases). The CDR3 contains 15 residues. The V end was cut by 0 bases, the J end by 2 bases, with 8 bases between. CDR1 is MNHEY and CDR2 is SMNVEV in the germline V gene (reference sequence). In nucleotides, the CDR3 is TGTGCCAGCAGTTTATCCGACAGTCGCAATCAGCCCCAGCATTTT. Protein sequence: CASSLSDSRNQPQHF.

The V and J genes are TRBV5-4 and TRBJ2-1; TRBD1 aligns across 8 bases. Trimming removed 1 base from V and 4 bases from J; junction bases left unmatched: 4. CDR3 length equals 15 residues. CDR1 is SGHNT, CDR2 YYREEE, per germline (reference sequence). As DNA, the CDR3 is TGTGCCAGCAGCTTGTGGACAGGGAGATACAATGAGCAGTTCTTC. It translates to CASSLWTGRYNEQFF.

The rearrangement uses TRBV27 and TRBJ2-7, with a weak D call TRBD1 (6 bases). From germline, CDR1 is MNHEY and CDR2 SMNVEV (reference sequence). This CDR3 contains 12 residues. The V end was cut by 3 bases, the J end by 6 bases, with 9 bases between. CDR3 sequence reads: CASSFLGGEQYF. The CDR3 DNA sequence: TGTGCCAGCAGTTTTTTAGGGGGCGAGCAGTACTTC.

This chain links TRBV28 with TRBJ2-2; TRBD1 might be the D (5 bases). Germline V CDR1 and CDR2: MDHEN, SYDVKM. This CDR3 region has 16 residues. The V gene lost 2 bases and the J gene lost 0 bases, with 10 bases spanning the gap. The CDR3 sequence is CASSLMGPANTGELFF. The CDR3 DNA reads TGTGCCAGCAGTTTAATGGGGCCCGCGAACACCGGGGAGCTGTTTTTT.

In its sample, this clone was seen once. The same CDR3 can be traced to other DNA sequences in this sample. V and J are TRBV27 and TRBJ1-1, with a possible D match to TRBD1 (5 bases). There are 12 residues in the CDR3. The V end was cut by 5 bases, the J end by 5 bases, with 9 bases between. Germline assignment: CDR1 MNHEY and CDR2 SMNVEV (reference sequence). CDR3 sequence: CASSRRGTEAFF. In DNA form, the CDR3 reads TGTGCCAGCAGTCGACGGGGGACTGAAGCTTTCTTT.

This clone turned up a few times. The genes are TRBV28 and TRBJ2-7, with 8 nucleotides matching TRBD1. With V trimmed by 7 bases and J by 6 bases, 14 bases remained unmatched. Germline CDR1 MDHEN, CDR2 SYDVKM. There are 15 residues in the CDR3. The DNA of the CDR3 is TGTGCCAGCAAAAAAGGGGCAGGGGGCCCCTCCGAGCAGTACTTC. This translates into CASKKGAGGPSEQYF.

The sample holds one count of this clone. The chain employs TRBV6-5 and TRBJ1-4, with D unresolved. V lost 5 bases to trimming and J lost 7 bases, with 11 bases between them. In germline, CDR1 is MNHEY, CDR2 SVGAGI. The CDR3 is made up of 13 amino acids. The CDR3 bases are TGTGCCAGCAGTGCGAACTCGGGTGAAAAACTGTTTTTT. Its protein product is CASSANSGEKLFF.

The rearrangement joins TRBV7-2 to TRBJ2-2; a weak D match, TRBD1 (6 bases). The CDR3 runs 16 residues. CDR1 and CDR2 (germline): SGHTA, FQGNSA. The ends were cut back, 3 bases at V and 4 bases at J, with 15 bases in the middle. The chain's CDR3 is CASSLVSGALTGELFF. CDR3 DNA sequence: TGTGCCAGCAGCTTGGTTTCAGGGGCCCTCACCGGGGAGCTGTTTTTT. Filled out from reference TRBV7-2 and TRBJ2-2, the complete variable domain reads GAGVSQSPSNKVTEKGKDVELRCDPISGHTALYWYRQSLGQGLEFLIYFQGNSAPDKSGLPSDRFSAERTGGSVSTLTIQRTQQEDSAVYLCASSLVSGALTGELFFGEGSRLTVL.

This sequence joins TRBV7-6 and TRBJ2-2; TRBD1 aligns across 7 bases. The CDR3 spans 15 residues. With 0 bases clipped from V and 7 bases from J, the junction kept 5 bases outside the gene matches. The germline CDR1 and CDR2 sequences are SGHVS and FNYEAQ. CDR3 coding DNA: TGTGCCAGCAGCTTAGCGGGACAGTCGGTCGGGGAGCTGTTTTTT. This gives the protein CASSLAGQSVGELFF.

The gene calls are TRBV6-1 and TRBJ2-7, with D possibly matching TRBD2 (5 bases). The germline V gene has CDR1 MNHNS and CDR2 SASEGT. This CDR3 is built from 14 residues. V lost 5 bases and J 3 bases, leaving 14 bases between the germline ends. CDR3 amino acids: CASSRGFSGYEQYF. Here the CDR3 DNA reads TGTGCCAGCAGTCGAGGGTTTTCAGGCTACGAGCAGTACTTC.

V is TRBV4-1 and J is TRBJ2-2, with TRBD2 as a possible D gene (5 bases). The CDR3 is made up of 15 amino acids. V lost 4 bases, J lost 0 bases, and 9 bases lay in between. The germline V gene has CDR1 MGHRA and CDR2 YSYEKL. As DNA, the CDR3 is TGCGCCAGCAGCCCCCGGGGAGCGAACACCGGGGAGCTGTTTTTT. It codes for CASSPRGANTGELFF.

V gene TRBV6-5 combines with J gene TRBJ2-3; TRBD1 might be the D (6 bases). The CDR3 is 14 residues long. Looked up from germline, CDR1 is MNHEY and CDR2 is SVGAGI. Trimming removed 6 bases from V and 0 bases from J, with 10 bases in between. The CDR3 reads CASRDSASTDTQYF. Here the CDR3 DNA reads TGTGCCAGCAGGGACAGTGCTAGCACAGATACGCAGTATTTT.

This rearrangement joins TRBV28 to TRBJ2-7, with TRBD1 matching 8 bases. There are 13 residues in the CDR3. The germline gives CDR1 MDHEN, CDR2 SYDVKM. Trimming removed 7 bases from V and 5 bases from J; junction bases left unmatched: 7. CDR3 DNA sequence: TGTGCCAGCACCCAGGACAGGGTGCACGAGCAGTACTTC. Translated: CASTQDRVHEQYF.

The genes are TRBV2 and TRBJ2-3, with 9 positions matching TRBD2. The CDR3 runs to 13 residues. Trimming took 8 bases from V and 1 from J; bases not matched to a gene: 1. The germline CDR1 and CDR2 sequences are SNHLY and FYNNEI. DNA of the CDR3: TGTGCCAGCCGGACTAGCGGCACAGATACGCAGTATTTT. The encoded protein is CASRTSGTDTQYF.

The CDR3 DNA sequence: TGCGCCAGCAGCCAAGTAGTCAGGGAAGGCGGCTACACCTTC. Its protein is CASSQVVREGGYTF. The rearrangement links TRBV4-1 to TRBJ1-2, with D tentatively TRBD1 (5 bases). CDR3 length equals 14 residues. Germline CDR1 MGHRA, CDR2 YSYEKL. The V end lost 1 base, the J end lost 8 bases, and 14 bases lay between the germline ends.

The V and J genes are TRBV5-1 and TRBJ2-7, with D tentatively TRBD1 (6 bases). Per germline, CDR1 SGHRS and CDR2 YFSETQ. Trimming took off 6 bases at V and 3 bases at J, with 13 bases between the two ends. This CDR3 has 13 residues. CDR3 nucleotide sequence: TGCGCCAGCAAAGGGACATTGGGCTACGAGCAGTACTTC. Translating gives CASKGTLGYEQYF.